The rows below give T cell receptor beta chains drawn from one sample of a study of shared clonotypes between healthy human individuals. Profiled with immunoSEQ multiplex PCR; TCRdb holds only in-frame clones, not every one. The sample yields about 1.9 million clones, just over 90% seen once. Sequencing was performed on naive CD8+ T cells from PBMCs. These receptor sequences come from a man between 18 and 35 years old in good health. Some clones in this sample may be carry-over from other donors' samples. Both conserved end residues are part of each CDR3. A D gene is named only where the DNA matches it firmly. Size is stated for part of the rows, as once, few or many counts, or as a class when the clone is expanded.

v_call: TRBV6-1
d_call: TRBD2
clone_size: -
j_call: TRBJ2-1
cdr3_aa: CASSERLAGVPNEQFF
cdr3_nt: TGTGCCAGCAGTGAAAGGCTAGCGGGAGTCCCGAATGAGCAGTTCTTC

v_call: TRBV11-2
d_call: -
clone_size: -
j_call: TRBJ2-5
cdr3_aa: CASSLVSEETQYF
cdr3_nt: TGTGCCAGCAGCTTAGTATCTGAAGAGACCCAGTACTTC

v_call: TRBV5-4
d_call: TRBD1
clone_size: -
j_call: TRBJ2-7
cdr3_aa: CASSGRKGTGVWAEQYF
cdr3_nt: TGTGCCAGCAGCGGACGGAAAGGAACAGGGGTTTGGGCCGAGCAGTACTTC

v_call: TRBV4-1
d_call: -
clone_size: -
j_call: TRBJ1-1
cdr3_aa: CASSQKSDSYTEAFF
cdr3_nt: TGCGCCAGCAGTCAGAAATCGGACAGTTACACTGAAGCTTTCTTT

v_call: TRBV11-2
d_call: -
clone_size: once
j_call: TRBJ2-7
cdr3_aa: CASSSRDTHMDEQYF
cdr3_nt: TGTGCCAGCAGCTCTCGGGACACCCATATGGACGAGCAGTACTTC

v_call: TRBV19
d_call: -
clone_size: -
j_call: TRBJ1-2
cdr3_aa: CASSQSESYGYTF
cdr3_nt: TGTGCCAGTAGCCAATCGGAGTCCTATGGCTACACCTTC

v_call: TRBV27
d_call: -
clone_size: -
j_call: TRBJ1-2
cdr3_aa: CASSLSTRYSTNYGYTF
cdr3_nt: TGTGCCAGCAGTTTATCGACCAGATACTCGACTAACTATGGCTACACCTTC

v_call: TRBV6-6
d_call: TRBD2
clone_size: -
j_call: TRBJ2-3
cdr3_aa: CASSTRLAPDTQYF
cdr3_nt: TGTGCCAGCAGTACGCGACTAGCTCCAGATACGCAGTATTTT

v_call: TRBV7-6
d_call: TRBD1
clone_size: -
j_call: TRBJ1-3
cdr3_aa: CASSLDRAGNTIYF
cdr3_nt: TGTGCCAGCAGCTTGGACAGGGCTGGAAACACCATATATTTT

v_call: TRBV28
d_call: -
clone_size: -
j_call: TRBJ2-5
cdr3_aa: CASTGHTLRETQYF
cdr3_nt: TGTGCCAGCACCGGGCACACACTCCGGGAGACCCAGTACTTC

v_call: TRBV27
d_call: TRBD2
clone_size: -
j_call: TRBJ2-3
cdr3_aa: CASSYLSGTSTDTQYF
cdr3_nt: TGTGCCAGCAGTTACCTGAGCGGGACTAGCACAGATACGCAGTATTTT

v_call: TRBV19
d_call: TRBD2
clone_size: -
j_call: TRBJ2-3
cdr3_aa: CASSSRLAATDTQYF
cdr3_nt: TGTGCCAGTAGTTCCCGACTAGCAGCCACAGATACGCAGTATTTT

v_call: TRBV7-9
d_call: -
clone_size: -
j_call: TRBJ2-3
cdr3_aa: CASSLYAGTDTQYF
cdr3_nt: TGTGCCAGCAGCTTATACGCAGGCACAGATACGCAGTATTTT

v_call: TRBV27
d_call: TRBD1
clone_size: -
j_call: TRBJ2-7
cdr3_aa: CASSTRTGYVPEQYF
cdr3_nt: TGTGCCAGCAGTACCCGGACAGGGTACGTTCCCGAGCAGTACTTC

v_call: TRBV5-1
d_call: TRBD1
clone_size: -
j_call: TRBJ1-2
cdr3_aa: CASSSDRGRTF
cdr3_nt: TGCGCCAGCAGCTCCGACAGGGGGCGAACCTTC

v_call: TRBV6-5
d_call: TRBD2
clone_size: -
j_call: TRBJ2-1
cdr3_aa: CASSPSGRDYNEQFF
cdr3_nt: TGTGCCAGCAGCCCGAGCGGGAGGGACTACAATGAGCAGTTCTTC

v_call: TRBV4-2
d_call: -
clone_size: -
j_call: TRBJ1-5
cdr3_aa: CASSQDDSQVNQPQHF
cdr3_nt: TGTGCCAGCAGCCAAGATGACAGCCAAGTTAATCAGCCCCAGCATTTT

v_call: TRBV9
d_call: TRBD2
clone_size: few
j_call: TRBJ2-2
cdr3_aa: CASSVGLAVIGELFF
cdr3_nt: TGTGCCAGCAGCGTAGGGCTAGCGGTGATCGGGGAGCTGTTTTTT

v_call: TRBV27
d_call: -
clone_size: -
j_call: TRBJ1-1
cdr3_aa: CASSFGMNTEAFF
cdr3_nt: TGTGCCAGCAGTTTTGGAATGAACACTGAAGCTTTCTTT

v_call: TRBV5-6
d_call: -
clone_size: -
j_call: TRBJ2-2
cdr3_aa: CASSLVRPDAGELFF
cdr3_nt: TGTGCCAGCAGCTTGGTTCGGCCGGACGCCGGGGAGCTGTTTTTT

v_call: TRBV27
d_call: TRBD1
clone_size: -
j_call: TRBJ2-1
cdr3_aa: CASSLGTGQREQFF
cdr3_nt: TGTGCCAGCAGTTTGGGGACAGGGCAAAGGGAGCAGTTCTTC

v_call: TRBV7-9
d_call: -
clone_size: -
j_call: TRBJ1-2
cdr3_aa: CASSLAALSVQGGYTF
cdr3_nt: TGTGCCAGCAGCTTAGCCGCCCTAAGTGTACAGGGTGGCTACACCTTC

v_call: TRBV4-2
d_call: TRBD2
clone_size: -
j_call: TRBJ2-6
cdr3_aa: CASSQRLAGGLSGANVLTF
cdr3_nt: TGTGCCAGCAGCCAAAGACTAGCGGGAGGTCTATCTGGGGCCAACGTCCTGACTTTC

v_call: TRBV7-9
d_call: -
clone_size: -
j_call: TRBJ2-7
cdr3_aa: CASSARDSGSYEQYF
cdr3_nt: TGTGCCAGCAGCGCCAGGGACTCGGGCTCGTACGAGCAGTACTTC

v_call: TRBV13
d_call: TRBD1
clone_size: once
j_call: TRBJ2-5
cdr3_aa: CASSLVGTYQGDQYF
cdr3_nt: TGTGCCAGCAGCTTAGTAGGGACCTACCAGGGGGACCAGTACTTC

v_call: TRBV5-1
d_call: -
clone_size: -
j_call: TRBJ1-2
cdr3_aa: CASSLPDNYGYTF
cdr3_nt: TGCGCCAGCAGCTTGCCGGATAATTATGGCTACACCTTC

v_call: TRBV28
d_call: -
clone_size: -
j_call: TRBJ2-1
cdr3_aa: CASSTPDESSYNEQFF
cdr3_nt: TGTGCCAGCAGCACGCCTGACGAAAGCTCCTACAATGAGCAGTTCTTC

v_call: TRBV5-1
d_call: -
clone_size: once
j_call: TRBJ2-7
cdr3_aa: CASSLGSSRGSTYEQYF
cdr3_nt: TGCGCCAGCAGCTTGGGGTCCAGCCGAGGTTCGACCTACGAGCAGTACTTC

v_call: TRBV11-1
d_call: TRBD1
clone_size: -
j_call: TRBJ2-7
cdr3_aa: CASSTWDRGWEQYF
cdr3_nt: TGTGCCAGCAGCACCTGGGACAGGGGTTGGGAGCAGTACTTC

v_call: TRBV9
d_call: TRBD1
clone_size: -
j_call: TRBJ2-7
cdr3_aa: CASSVGDSLTYEQYF
cdr3_nt: TGTGCCAGCAGCGTAGGGGACAGTCTGACCTACGAGCAGTACTTC

v_call: TRBV28
d_call: TRBD1
clone_size: -
j_call: TRBJ2-4
cdr3_aa: CASSPGQGADIQYF
cdr3_nt: TGTGCCAGCAGCCCGGGACAGGGGGCGGACATTCAGTACTTC

v_call: TRBV6-5
d_call: -
clone_size: -
j_call: TRBJ2-5
cdr3_aa: CASSYSAGERVETQYF
cdr3_nt: TGTGCCAGCAGTTACTCGGCAGGGGAGAGGGTGGAGACCCAGTACTTC

v_call: TRBV4-3
d_call: TRBD2
clone_size: -
j_call: TRBJ2-1
cdr3_aa: CASSHKTSGEVDEQFF
cdr3_nt: TGCGCCAGCAGCCACAAAACTAGCGGGGAGGTTGATGAGCAGTTCTTC

v_call: TRBV13
d_call: TRBD1
clone_size: -
j_call: TRBJ1-3
cdr3_aa: CASSPSGTGTRLSGNTIYF
cdr3_nt: TGTGCCAGCAGCCCATCCGGGACAGGGACCCGACTCTCTGGAAACACCATATATTTT

v_call: TRBV7-9
d_call: -
clone_size: -
j_call: TRBJ2-1
cdr3_aa: CATTWGAYNEQFF
cdr3_nt: TGTGCCACCACCTGGGGGGCCTACAATGAGCAGTTCTTC

v_call: TRBV11-2
d_call: -
clone_size: -
j_call: TRBJ2-5
cdr3_aa: CASSLDLDSQETQYF
cdr3_nt: TGTGCCAGCAGCTTAGATTTGGACTCACAAGAGACCCAGTACTTC

v_call: TRBV7-9
d_call: TRBD2
clone_size: -
j_call: TRBJ2-5
cdr3_aa: CASSPGLAGETQYF
cdr3_nt: TGTGCCAGCAGCCCGGGACTAGCGGGAGAGACCCAGTACTTC

v_call: TRBV9
d_call: -
clone_size: -
j_call: TRBJ2-1
cdr3_aa: CASSVGGGSGWLYNEQFF
cdr3_nt: TGTGCCAGCAGCGTAGGAGGGGGGAGCGGGTGGCTTTACAATGAGCAGTTCTTC

v_call: TRBV10-3
d_call: -
clone_size: -
j_call: TRBJ2-3
cdr3_aa: CAIKEGLGGTDTQYF
cdr3_nt: TGTGCCATCAAGGAAGGACTCGGTGGTACAGATACGCAGTATTTT

v_call: TRBV27
d_call: TRBD2
clone_size: -
j_call: TRBJ2-7
cdr3_aa: CASAGLAGELNSYEQYF
cdr3_nt: TGTGCCAGTGCGGGACTAGCGGGAGAGTTAAACTCCTACGAGCAGTACTTC

v_call: TRBV7-9
d_call: -
clone_size: -
j_call: TRBJ2-3
cdr3_aa: CASSPGQTQYF
cdr3_nt: TGTGCCAGCAGCCCGGGACAAACGCAGTATTTT

v_call: TRBV29-1
d_call: TRBD1
clone_size: once
j_call: TRBJ2-7
cdr3_aa: CSVEDRGLYEQYF
cdr3_nt: TGCAGCGTTGAAGACAGGGGGCTCTACGAGCAGTACTTC

v_call: TRBV5-8
d_call: -
clone_size: -
j_call: TRBJ1-1
cdr3_aa: CASSGRRTVQAFF
cdr3_nt: TGTGCCAGCAGCGGCCGAAGGACAGTTCAAGCTTTCTTT

v_call: TRBV7-9
d_call: -
clone_size: -
j_call: TRBJ2-1
cdr3_aa: CASSLVASYVEQFF
cdr3_nt: TGTGCCAGCAGCTTAGTGGCTAGCTATGTTGAGCAGTTCTTC

v_call: TRBV11-3
d_call: -
clone_size: once
j_call: TRBJ1-1
cdr3_aa: CASSLVFGAFF
cdr3_nt: TGTGCCAGCAGCTTAGTTTTCGGAGCTTTCTTT